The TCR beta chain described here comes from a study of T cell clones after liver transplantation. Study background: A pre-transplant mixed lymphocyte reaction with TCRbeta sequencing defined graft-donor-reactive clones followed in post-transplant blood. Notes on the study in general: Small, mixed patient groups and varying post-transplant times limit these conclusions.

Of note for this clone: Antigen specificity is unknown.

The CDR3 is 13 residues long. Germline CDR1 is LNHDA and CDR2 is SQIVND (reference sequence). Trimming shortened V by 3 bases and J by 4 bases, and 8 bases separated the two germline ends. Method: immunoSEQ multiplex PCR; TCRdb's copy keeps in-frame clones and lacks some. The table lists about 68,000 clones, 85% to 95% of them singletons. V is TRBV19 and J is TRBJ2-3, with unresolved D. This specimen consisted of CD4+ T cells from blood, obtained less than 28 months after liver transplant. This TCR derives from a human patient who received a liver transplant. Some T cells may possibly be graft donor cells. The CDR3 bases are TGTGCCAGTAGTATTCCTAGGGCAGATACGCAGTATTTT. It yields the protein CASSIPRADTQYF.